A few counts support the clone carrying this T cell receptor (beta chain). The antigen remains undetermined. The source of the sample is a study of identical twins. The study's findings and limits: Fewer insertions marked abundant cord blood beta clonotypes; young adult naive trended weakly, memory not at all.

Germline assignment: CDR1 MNHNS and CDR2 SASEGT. The CDR3 extends over 16 amino acids. V shed 7 bases, J shed 9 bases, and the junction held 17 bases outside the gene matches. Each CDR3 protein gets one entry after TCRdb re-called the 5' RACE reads with MiXCR. Among roughly 750,000 distinct CDR3 sequences, about 20% were seen once, and the ten largest hold about 4.5%. These data also formed part of another study, on T cells expressing NK-cell markers. According to that study: Researchers got TCR beta repertoires out of sorted CD3+CD56+NKG2C+, CD3+CD56+NKG2C- and CD3+CD56-NKG2C+ T cells.

The rearrangement links TRBV6-1 to TRBJ2-1; 8 positions agree with TRBD2. This sequence originates from a woman between 18 and 29 years old in good health. Sequenced: PBMCs. CDR3 protein: CASIFRPGLVGGEQFF. In nucleotides, the CDR3 is TGTGCCAGCATCTTTCGCCCGGGACTAGTGGGGGGTGAGCAGTTCTTC.